Listed below are T cell receptor beta chains from one sample, sequenced in a study of control samples from healthy donors and cancer patients. Clones were sequenced by immunoSEQ multiplex PCR, and TCRdb holds only the in-frame ones, with some missing. The repertoire includes about 130,000 clones, 80% to 95% of them detected once, and 4.5% to 7% sits in the top ten. The sequenced material came from blood. The receptors stem from a man aged 18 to 29 in good health. Each CDR3 is given with its conserved first and last residue. Each record gives: CDR3 protein, CDR3 DNA, V gene, CDR3 length, J gene, clone size, D gene. The D gene is left open where the match is weak. The size of a clone is reported for some rows only, either as once, few or many, or as a class for expanded clones.

CDR3: CASGPRPYGYTF; DNA: TGTGCCAGCGGACCCAGACCCTATGGCTACACCTTC; V: TRBV28; length: 12; J: TRBJ1-2; size: NA; D: NA
CDR3: CASSWRQGNTEAFF; DNA: TGTGCCAGCAGTTGGAGGCAGGGGAACACTGAAGCTTTCTTT; V: TRBV27; length: 14; J: TRBJ1-1; size: NA; D: NA
CDR3: CASRGQMDWIQETQYF; DNA: TGTGCAAGTCGCGGTCAGATGGACTGGATCCAAGAGACCCAGTACTTC; V: TRBV12-2; length: 16; J: TRBJ2-5; size: NA; D: NA
CDR3: CASSPVVGVSPYGYTF; DNA: TGTGCCAGCAGCCCCGTGGTTGGGGTATCACCCTATGGCTACACCTTC; V: TRBV5-6; length: 16; J: TRBJ1-2; size: NA; D: NA
CDR3: CASSLWVLTYEQYF; DNA: TGCGCCAGCAGCTTGTGGGTACTTACCTACGAGCAGTACTTC; V: TRBV5-1; length: 14; J: TRBJ2-7; size: NA; D: NA
CDR3: CASSSSSPSPDTQYF; DNA: TGTGCCAGCAGCTCATCCTCCCCCAGCCCAGATACGCAGTATTTT; V: TRBV3-1/TRBV3-2; length: 15; J: TRBJ2-3; size: NA; D: NA
CDR3: CASSQGTGNSPLHF; DNA: TGTGCCAGCAGCCAAGGGACAGGGAATTCACCCCTCCACTTT; V: TRBV3-1/TRBV3-2; length: 14; J: TRBJ1-6; size: NA; D: TRBD1
CDR3: CASSVEVMNTEAFF; DNA: TGTGCCAGCAGTGTGGAAGTGATGAACACTGAAGCTTTCTTT; V: TRBV2; length: 14; J: TRBJ1-1; size: few; D: NA
CDR3: CSVPSGVVNTEAFF; DNA: TGCAGCGTTCCATCAGGGGTGGTGAACACTGAAGCTTTCTTT; V: TRBV29-1; length: 14; J: TRBJ1-1; size: NA; D: NA
CDR3: CASSQDHENNQPQHF; DNA: TGCGCCAGCAGCCAAGATCATGAAAACAATCAGCCCCAGCATTTT; V: TRBV4-1; length: 15; J: TRBJ1-5; size: NA; D: NA
CDR3: CASSLEGPDTEAFF; DNA: TGCGCCAGCAGCTTGGAAGGGCCGGACACTGAAGCTTTCTTT; V: TRBV5-1; length: 14; J: TRBJ1-1; size: few; D: NA
CDR3: CASTHRDRTYNEQFF; DNA: TGTGCCAGTACCCACCGGGACAGGACCTACAATGAGCAGTTCTTC; V: TRBV6-6; length: 15; J: TRBJ2-1; size: NA; D: TRBD1
CDR3: CASSLLPPEVGGELFF; DNA: TGTGCCAGCAGCCTGTTGCCACCGGAGGTTGGCGGGGAGCTGTTTTTT; V: TRBV9; length: 16; J: TRBJ2-2; size: once; D: NA
CDR3: CASSLGQAGGRNEQFF; DNA: TGTGCCAGCAGCTTGGGCCAAGCGGGGGGCCGAAATGAGCAGTTCTTC; V: TRBV7-9; length: 16; J: TRBJ2-1; size: NA; D: TRBD2
CDR3: CASSQGQAIGNTIYF; DNA: TGTGCCAGCAGCCAAGGACAGGCAATTGGAAACACCATATATTTT; V: TRBV3-1/TRBV3-2; length: 15; J: TRBJ1-3; size: NA; D: NA
CDR3: CASFVGSGNTIYF; DNA: TGTGCCAGCTTCGTGGGGTCCGGAAACACCATATATTTT; V: TRBV6-6; length: 13; J: TRBJ1-3; size: NA; D: NA
CDR3: CAEGTGQNSPLHF; DNA: TGTGCCGAGGGGACAGGACAAAATTCACCCCTCCACTTT; V: TRBV6-6; length: 13; J: TRBJ1-6; size: NA; D: TRBD1